The present T cell receptor (beta chain) was sequenced within a study of cytotoxic CD8 clonotypes in ibrutinib-treated CLL. The V gene's germline CDR1 is SEHNR and CDR2 FQNEAQ (reference sequence). V shed 5 bases, J shed 3 bases, and the junction held 9 bases outside the gene matches. The CDR3 consists of 15 residues. Method: immunoSEQ multiplex PCR; TCRdb's copy keeps in-frame clones and lacks some. This sample has over 8,500 clones, with 79% found just once. The source is a human donor with chronic lymphocytic leukemia. The sample here was PBMCs, taken at disease progression, from a patient treated with ibrutinib. The chain recombines TRBV7-9 with TRBJ2-5, with 7 bases that match TRBD2. The CDR3 DNA follows: TGTGCCAGCAGCGTAGGAGGACTAGGCAAAGAGACCCAGTACTTC. This gives the protein CASSVGGLGKETQYF.